Included here is one TCR beta chain sequence, with context. Its antigen remains unidentified. Using its own MiXCR run on the 5' RACE reads, TCRdb lists one record per CDR3 protein. The table includes about 810,000 distinct CDR3 sequences, 9% to 15% detected once. This sample is drawn from a study of identical twins. Study results and caveats: Zero-insertion findings could be partly confounded by invariant cells (MAIT and iNKT cells). Reduced insertions were recorded for abundant cord blood beta clonotypes, with no such pattern in memory repertoires.

The germline V gene encodes CDR1 LGHDT and CDR2 YNNKEL (reference sequence). The V and J ends lost 3 bases and 8 bases respectively, with 18 bases between them. The CDR3 sequence is 15 residues long. A further study also used this sample, focusing on yellow fever vaccine responses in identical twins.

The material sequenced was PBMCs. The rearrangement joins TRBV3-1 to TRBJ2-3; no definite D call. The receptor's source is a woman aged 18-30 years in good health. The CDR3 DNA reads TGTGCCAGCAGCCATAGGCTAGTTGGGCAAATTACGCAGTATTTT. Its protein is CASSHRLVGQITQYF.